The 21 T cell receptor beta chains reported below all come from one sample, sequenced in a study of CD8 T cells in ankylosing spondylitis. TCRdb used MiXCR to reprocess the 5' RACE reads, holding one entry per CDR3 protein. The sample shows some 220,000 distinct CDR3 sequences, 7.5% to 9.5% of them seen only once. The sequenced sample was blood, either unsorted or a sorted T cell fraction (not recorded which). These receptors all stem from a female donor with ankylosing spondylitis or in good health (not recorded which).

This clonotype was seen at least ten times. The chain carries TRBV4-3 and TRBJ2-7; the D is unclear. The germline V gene has CDR1 LGHNA and CDR2 YSLEER. V lost 0 bases and J 5 bases, leaving 14 bases between the germline ends. The CDR3 totals 15 residues. In nucleotides, the CDR3 is TGCGCCAGCAGCCAAGACGAAAAGGGCCAGAACGAGCAGTACTTC. It yields the protein CASSQDEKGQNEQYF.

This clonotype came up many times. The J gene is TRBJ2-2, the V gene TRBV20-1; D is undetermined. The CDR3 is made up of 14 amino acids. Per germline, CDR1 DFQATT and CDR2 SNEGSKA (reference sequence). Trimming removed 3 bases from V and 4 bases from J, with 12 bases in between. The CDR3 sequence: CSARGQRGTGELFF. The CDR3 DNA sequence: TGCAGTGCTAGGGGCCAGCGTGGCACCGGGGAGCTGTTTTTT.

This clonotype was detected a few times. Here the CDR3 reads CASSSPAGAEQYF. The CDR3 DNA reads as TGTGCCAGCAGCTCTCCAGCGGGGGCCGAGCAGTACTTC. The chain carries TRBV7-9 and TRBJ2-7, with 8 nucleotides matching TRBD2. CDR1 SEHNR and CDR2 FQNEAQ come from the germline V gene (reference sequence). The CDR3 runs 13 residues. V shed 4 bases, J shed 6 bases, and the junction held 5 bases outside the gene matches.

This clonotype showed up many times. CDR3 in DNA: TGCAGTGCAAACCAGGGCCAGCGTGCACCGTATTTT. Amino acid sequence: CSANQGQRAPYF. The chain couples TRBV20-1 to TRBJ2-3; D is possibly TRBD1 (5 bases). CDR3 length: 12 residues. Germline V gene lookup returns CDR1 DFQATT and CDR2 SNEGSKA (reference sequence). Trimming took off 6 bases at V and 14 bases at J, with 21 bases between the two ends.

This clonotype was observed at least ten times. This chain links TRBV5-1 with TRBJ2-1; 7 bases are a match to TRBD2. J lost 8 bases, V lost 0 bases, and 11 bases had no gene match. Germline V CDR1 and CDR2: SGHRS, YFSETQ. The length of the CDR3 is 16 residues. CDR3 nucleotides: TGCGCCAGCAGCTTGGGACTAGCTGAAGGGTGGGATGAGCAGTTCTTC. Translation gives CASSLGLAEGWDEQFF.

This clonotype was detected ten times or more. As DNA, the CDR3 is TGCAGTGGGACAGGACTAGTGGAAGGCGGCGAGCAGTACTTC. Amino acid sequence: CSGTGLVEGGEQYF. This rearrangement joins TRBV20-1 to TRBJ2-7, with D perhaps matching TRBD1 or TRBD2 (7 bases each). This CDR3 region has 14 residues. V lost 7 bases and J lost 6, with 22 bases in between. CDR1 and CDR2 (germline): DFQATT, SNEGSKA (reference sequence).

This chain uses TRBV18 with TRBJ2-5, with TRBD2 as a possible D gene (6 bases). The germline CDR1 and CDR2 sequences are KGHSH and LQKENI. CDR3 length: 15 residues. The V end lost 2 bases, the J end lost 5 bases, and 15 bases lay between the germline ends. The CDR3 nucleotides are TGTGCCAGCTCACCAAGACCTTGGGGGGACGAGACCCAGTACTTC. This translates into CASSPRPWGDETQYF.

This clonotype appeared a few times. The chain recombines TRBV11-1 with TRBJ2-3, with D possibly matching TRBD1 (5 bases). This CDR3 contains 13 residues. Germline-derived CDR1 and CDR2 are SGHAT and FQDESV (reference sequence). The V gene lost 6 bases and the J gene lost 2 bases, with 9 bases spanning the gap. The CDR3 DNA is TGTGCCAGCAGTCAAGGGGCCACAGATACGCAGTATTTT. Translation gives CASSQGATDTQYF.

Points on this clonotype: A much larger clone lies one base from this, so it may be a read error. The J gene is TRBJ2-1, the V gene TRBV7-7, with D perhaps TRBD1 (5 bases). CDR1 and CDR2 from the germline V gene are SSHAT and FNYEAQ (reference sequence). The CDR3 runs 14 residues. The CDR3 spells CASSLFIEDNGQFF. Written as DNA, the CDR3 is TGTGCCAGCAGCTTATTCATTGAGGACAATGGGCAGTTCTTC.

This clonotype has at least ten counts. The chain links TRBV18 to TRBJ2-2; D might be TRBD1 or TRBD2, each matching 5 bases. Deletions cut 2 bases from V and 3 bases from J, with 16 bases between. The CDR3 totals 17 residues. CDR1 is KGHSH, CDR2 LQKENI, per germline. CDR3: CASSPLIRDGHTGELFF. The CDR3 DNA is TGTGCCAGCTCACCATTGATCCGGGACGGCCACACCGGGGAGCTGTTTTTT. Filled out from reference TRBV18 and TRBJ2-2, the complete variable domain reads NAGVMQNPRHLVRRRGQEARLRCSPMKGHSHVYWYRQLPEEGLKFMVYLQKENIIDESGMPKERFSAEFPKEGPSILRIQQVVRGDSAAYFCASSPLIRDGHTGELFFGEGSRLTVL.

This clonotype has ten or more counts. The chain couples TRBV5-5 to TRBJ2-1; 10 bases are a match to TRBD2. With V trimmed by 0 bases and J by 10 bases, 7 bases remained unmatched. The germline gives CDR1 SGHKS, CDR2 YYEKEE (reference sequence). The CDR3 covers 15 residues. The CDR3 spells CASSLGPVAGGEQFF. Here the CDR3 DNA reads TGTGCCAGCAGCTTGGGTCCTGTAGCGGGAGGAGAGCAGTTCTTC. Supplemented by reference TRBV5-5 and TRBJ2-1, the full variable domain reads DAGVTQSPTHLIKTRGQQVTLRCSPISGHKSVSWYQQVLGQGPQFIFQYYEKEERGRGNFPDRFSARQFPNYSSELNVNALLLGDSALYLCASSLGPVAGGEQFFGPGTRLTVL.

With respect to this clonotype: This could be a read error, since a much larger clone is one nucleotide away. The V call is TRBV3-1, the J call TRBJ2-1; 8 bases line up with TRBD2. Germline-derived CDR1 and CDR2 are LGHDT and YNNKEL (reference sequence). This CDR3 spans 15 amino acids. CDR3 protein: CACSQDQAGDREQFF. The CDR3 nucleotides are TGTGCCTGCAGCCAAGATCAAGCGGGAGATCGAGAGCAGTTCTTC.

This clonotype has a count of ten or more. This chain uses TRBV6-1 with TRBJ2-7; 9 nucleotides align to TRBD1. The CDR3 contains 14 residues. CDR1 and CDR2 (germline): MNHNS, SASEGT. J gave up 4 bases and V 5 bases, and 6 bases lay outside the gene matches. CDR3: CASSKGTGRYEQYF. CDR3 bases: TGTGCCAGCAGTAAAGGGACAGGGCGGTACGAGCAGTACTTC.

This clonotype appeared many times. The J gene is TRBJ2-1, the V gene TRBV6-1, with D possibly matching TRBD1 (6 bases). The CDR3 is 16 amino acids. The germline gives CDR1 MNHNS, CDR2 SASEGT. V gave up 4 bases and J gave up 2 bases, with 15 bases separating them. The CDR3 region is CASSVGQTSPYNEQFF. The CDR3 DNA reads as TGTGCCAGCAGTGTTGGACAGACAAGCCCCTACAATGAGCAGTTCTTC.

As concerns this clonotype: With a much larger clone just one base away, this may be a read error. The CDR3 does not end in the conserved phenylalanine or tryptophan, so this is likely a read error. This chain joins TRBV20-1 and TRBJ2-7; no clear D gene. The V gene lost 3 bases and the J gene lost 3 bases, with 9 bases spanning the gap. The CDR3 consists of 12 residues. Germline assignment: CDR1 DFQATT and CDR2 SNEGSKA (reference sequence). The CDR3 DNA sequence: TGCAGTGCTAGGGCGCGTCACTACGAGCAGTACCTC. Its protein product is CSARARHYEQYL.

The table lists this clonotype with many counts. The CDR3 here is CASIETPRSNEQFF. DNA for the CDR3: TGTGCCAGCATCGAGACTCCCAGATCCAATGAGCAGTTCTTC. The V call is TRBV6-2 or TRBV6-3, the J call TRBJ2-1; D is undetermined. The V and J ends lost 7 bases and 6 bases respectively, with 16 bases between them. The germline V gene encodes CDR1 MNHEY and CDR2 SVGEGT. The CDR3 loop spans 14 amino acids.

In this sample, this clonotype turned up many times. The rearrangement links TRBV11-2 to TRBJ2-7; the match to TRBD1 covers 7 bases. CDR3 length equals 14 residues. Germline V gene data show CDR1 as SGHAT and CDR2 as FQNNGV. V was pared by 7 bases and J by 0 bases, with 6 bases of the junction left unmatched. The CDR3 DNA reads TGTGCCAGCAAAAGACAGGGATCCTCCTACGAGCAGTACTTC. As protein: CASKRQGSSYEQYF.

This clonotype was observed at least ten times. This sequence joins TRBV12-3 or TRBV12-4 and TRBJ1-3; D is unresolved. The CDR3 spans 13 residues. Between the trimmed V and J ends, which lost 3 bases and 0 bases, there was a span of 3 bases. The CDR3 sequence is CASSFFSGNTIYF. The CDR3 coding sequence is TGTGCCAGCAGTTTTTTCTCTGGAAACACCATATATTTT.

This clonotype was seen repeatedly, ten times or more. The chain is built from TRBV27 and TRBJ2-7, with 9 nucleotides matching TRBD2. The germline CDR1 and CDR2 sequences are MNHEY and SMNVEV (reference sequence). The CDR3 consists of 18 residues. V lost 3 bases, J lost 3 bases, and 15 bases stayed unmatched. CDR3 sequence (DNA): TGTGCCAGCAGTTTTATTGGGGGCAGGGCTAGCGGGATCTACGAGCAGTACTTC. Translating it yields CASSFIGGRASGIYEQYF.

The table lists this clonotype with many counts. The DNA of the CDR3 is TGTGCCAGCAGTTTAATCCACTACAATGAGCAGTTCTTC. Encoded protein: CASSLIHYNEQFF. The chain has TRBV12-3 or TRBV12-4 and TRBJ2-1; no clear D. The CDR3 runs 13 residues. Trimming removed 2 bases from V and 3 bases from J, with 5 bases in between.

The table lists this clonotype with many counts. The chain carries TRBV20-1 and TRBJ2-3; D is unresolved. Between the trimmed V and J ends, which lost 1 base and 6 bases, there was a span of 11 bases. Per the germline V gene, CDR1 is DFQATT and CDR2 is SNEGSKA (reference sequence). This CDR3 is built from 13 residues. CDR3 DNA: TGCAGTGCTAGAGTGGATTTGGGGGATACGCAGTATTTT. Translated: CSARVDLGDTQYF.